One T cell receptor beta chain is described in this entry. The antigen is not known. This entry belongs to a study of T cell repertoires in cytomegalovirus infection. Turning to the study itself: Both CMV infection and a matching HLA type were indicated by public TCR beta signatures. Whole-study results and caveats: There were carriers of CMV plus the relevant HLA, and cumulative public TCR beta family frequency identified them. In two of eight donors, the top clonotype was HLA-C-restricted CMV-specific.

From the reads, TCRdb called clonotypes with MiXCR, one entry per CDR3 protein. This table has under 450,000 distinct CDR3 sequences, about 35% appearing once. The CDR3 sequence is 13 residues long. Between the trimmed V and J ends, which lost 6 bases and 4 bases, there was a span of 12 bases. The germline V gene encodes CDR1 MDHEN and CDR2 SYDVKM. The genes are TRBV28 and TRBJ1-1; D remains ambiguous. The TCR was taken from a human donor in good health (CMV status not recorded). Some clones in this sample may be carry-over from other donors' samples. Source: cultured PBMCs, taken from culture after CMV antigen stimulation. The CDR3 coding sequence is TGTGCCAGCAGCGTCGAGCGGATCACTGAAGCTTTCTTT. Protein product: CASSVERITEAFF. The entire variable domain, with the rest obtained from reference TRBV28 and TRBJ1-1, is as follows: DVKVTQSSRYLVKRTGEKVFLECVQDMDHENMFWYRQDPGLGLRLIYFSYDVKMKEKGDIPEGYSVSREKKERFSLILESASTNQTSMYLCASSVERITEAFFGQGTRLTVV.